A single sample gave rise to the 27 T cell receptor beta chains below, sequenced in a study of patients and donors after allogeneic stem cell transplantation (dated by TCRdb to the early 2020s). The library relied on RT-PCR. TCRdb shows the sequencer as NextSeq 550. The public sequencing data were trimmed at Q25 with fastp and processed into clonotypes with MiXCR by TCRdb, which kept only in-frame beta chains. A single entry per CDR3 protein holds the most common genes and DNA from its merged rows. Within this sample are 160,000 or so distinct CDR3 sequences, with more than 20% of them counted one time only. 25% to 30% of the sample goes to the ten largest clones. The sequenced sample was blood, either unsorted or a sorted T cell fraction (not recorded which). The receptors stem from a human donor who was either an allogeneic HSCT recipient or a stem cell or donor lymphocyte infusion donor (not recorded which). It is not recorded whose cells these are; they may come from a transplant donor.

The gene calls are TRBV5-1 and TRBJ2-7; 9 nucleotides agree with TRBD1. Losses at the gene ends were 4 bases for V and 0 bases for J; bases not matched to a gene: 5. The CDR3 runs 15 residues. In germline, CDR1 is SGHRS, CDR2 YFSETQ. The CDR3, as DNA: TGCGCCAGCAGCCCAGGGACAGGGAGCTCCTACGAGCAGTACTTC. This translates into CASSPGTGSSYEQYF.

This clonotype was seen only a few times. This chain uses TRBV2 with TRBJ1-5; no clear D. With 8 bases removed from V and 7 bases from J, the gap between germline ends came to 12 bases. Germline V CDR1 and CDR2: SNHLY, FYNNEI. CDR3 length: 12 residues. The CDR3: CASAPSWQPQHF. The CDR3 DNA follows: TGTGCCAGCGCCCCATCTTGGCAGCCCCAGCATTTT.

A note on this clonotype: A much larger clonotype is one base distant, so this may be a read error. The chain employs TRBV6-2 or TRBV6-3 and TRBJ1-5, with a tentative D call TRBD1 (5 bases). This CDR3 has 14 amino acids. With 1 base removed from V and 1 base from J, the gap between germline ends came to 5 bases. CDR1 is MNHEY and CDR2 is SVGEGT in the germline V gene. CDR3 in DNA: TGTGCCAGCAGTTACTGGGACAGCAATCAGCCCCAGCATTTT. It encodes CASSYWDSNQPQHF.

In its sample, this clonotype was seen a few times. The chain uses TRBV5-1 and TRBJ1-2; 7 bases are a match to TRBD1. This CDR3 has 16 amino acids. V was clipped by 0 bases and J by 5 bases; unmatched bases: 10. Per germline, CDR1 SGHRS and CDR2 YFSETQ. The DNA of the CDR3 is TGCGCCAGCAGCTTGGCCCCAGCCGGGACAGCTTATGGCTACACCTTC. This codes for CASSLAPAGTAYGYTF. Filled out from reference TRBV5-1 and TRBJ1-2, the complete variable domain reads KAGVTQTPRYLIKTRGQQVTLSCSPISGHRSVSWYQQTPGQGLQFLFEYFSETQRNKGNFPGRFSGRQFSNSRSEMNVSTLELGDSALYLCASSLAPAGTAYGYTFGSGTRLTVV.

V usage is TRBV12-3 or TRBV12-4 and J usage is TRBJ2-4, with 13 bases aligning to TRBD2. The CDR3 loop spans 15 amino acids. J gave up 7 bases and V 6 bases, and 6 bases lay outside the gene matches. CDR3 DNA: TGTGCCAGCAGCCAGACTAGCGGGAGGACTAACATTCAGTACTTC. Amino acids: CASSQTSGRTNIQYF.

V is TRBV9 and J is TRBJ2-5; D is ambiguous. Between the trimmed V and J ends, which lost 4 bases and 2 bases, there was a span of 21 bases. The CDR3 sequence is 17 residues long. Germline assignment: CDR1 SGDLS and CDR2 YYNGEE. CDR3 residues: CASSPSLGMATQETQYF. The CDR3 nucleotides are TGTGCCAGCAGCCCATCGCTAGGGATGGCTACTCAAGAGACCCAGTACTTC.

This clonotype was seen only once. The CDR3 coding sequence is TGTGCCAGCAGTTGGGGGGACAGGGATGGCTACACCTTC. Protein sequence: CASSWGDRDGYTF. This chain connects TRBV12-3 or TRBV12-4 to TRBJ1-2, with 9 bases fitting TRBD1. Losses at the gene ends were 4 bases for V and 6 bases for J; bases not matched to a gene: 3. The CDR3 extends over 13 amino acids.

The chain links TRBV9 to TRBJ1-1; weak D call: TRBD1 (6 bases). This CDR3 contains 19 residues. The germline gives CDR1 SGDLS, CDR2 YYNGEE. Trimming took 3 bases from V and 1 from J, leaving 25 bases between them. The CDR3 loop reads CASSASLMGTGYWNTEAFF. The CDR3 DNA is TGTGCCAGCAGCGCCTCCCTCATGGGCACAGGGTATTGGAACACTGAAGCTTTCTTT.

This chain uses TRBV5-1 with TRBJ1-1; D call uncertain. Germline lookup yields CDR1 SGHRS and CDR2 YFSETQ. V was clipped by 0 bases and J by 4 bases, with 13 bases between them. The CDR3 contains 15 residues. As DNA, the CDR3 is TGCGCCAGCAGCTTGGCGGGAGTACAAAGCACTGAAGCTTTCTTT. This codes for CASSLAGVQSTEAFF.

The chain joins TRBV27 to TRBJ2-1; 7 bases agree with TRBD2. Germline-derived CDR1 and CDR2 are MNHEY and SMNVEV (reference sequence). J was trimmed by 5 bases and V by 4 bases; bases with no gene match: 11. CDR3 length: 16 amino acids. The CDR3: CASSSFSLAEHNEQFF. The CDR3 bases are TGTGCCAGCAGTTCCTTTTCCCTAGCGGAGCACAATGAGCAGTTCTTC.

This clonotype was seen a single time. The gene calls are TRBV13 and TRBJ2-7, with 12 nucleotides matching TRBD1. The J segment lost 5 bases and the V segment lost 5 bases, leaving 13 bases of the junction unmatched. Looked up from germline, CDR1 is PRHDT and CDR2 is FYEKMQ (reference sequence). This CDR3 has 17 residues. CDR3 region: CASSPNVYRDRGHEQYF. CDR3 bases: TGTGCCAGCAGCCCAAATGTCTACCGGGACAGGGGGCACGAGCAGTACTTC.

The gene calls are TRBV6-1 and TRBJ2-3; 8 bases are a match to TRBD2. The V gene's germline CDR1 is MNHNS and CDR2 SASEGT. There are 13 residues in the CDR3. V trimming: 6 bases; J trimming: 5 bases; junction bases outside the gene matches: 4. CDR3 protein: CASRASGGDTQYF. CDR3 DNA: TGTGCCAGCAGGGCGAGCGGGGGAGATACGCAGTATTTT.

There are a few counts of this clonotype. This CDR3 is CASSPGQPYGYTF. The CDR3 DNA is TGTGCCAGCTCACCGGGACAGCCCTATGGCTACACCTTC. The chain uses TRBV18 and TRBJ1-2; 7 positions match TRBD1. J was trimmed by 4 bases and V by 3 bases; bases with no gene match: 2. This CDR3 spans 13 amino acids. Germline V lookup: CDR1 KGHSH, CDR2 LQKENI.

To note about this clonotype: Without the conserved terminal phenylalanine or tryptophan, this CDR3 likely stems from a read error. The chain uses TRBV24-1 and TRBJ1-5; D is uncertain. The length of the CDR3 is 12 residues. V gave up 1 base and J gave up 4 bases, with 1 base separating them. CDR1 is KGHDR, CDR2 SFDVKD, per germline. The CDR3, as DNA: TGTGCCACCAGTGATTTTAATCAGCCCCAGCATTTG. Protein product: CATSDFNQPQHL.

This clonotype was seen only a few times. CDR3 region: CASSPRTGDGYTF. CDR3 bases: TGCGCCAGCAGCCCGAGGACAGGGGATGGCTACACCTTC. This chain connects TRBV5-1 to TRBJ1-2; TRBD1 aligns across 9 bases. The V gene end was trimmed by 4 bases and the J gene end by 6 bases; junction bases not matched to a gene: 4. The CDR3 is 13 amino acids. Germline V lookup: CDR1 SGHRS, CDR2 YFSETQ.

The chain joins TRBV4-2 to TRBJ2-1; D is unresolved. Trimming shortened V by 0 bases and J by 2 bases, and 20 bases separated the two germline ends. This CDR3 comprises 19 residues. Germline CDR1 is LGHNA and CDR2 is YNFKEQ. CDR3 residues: CASSQDENDLGPTYNEQFF. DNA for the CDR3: TGTGCCAGCAGCCAAGATGAGAATGACCTGGGTCCTACCTACAATGAGCAGTTCTTC.

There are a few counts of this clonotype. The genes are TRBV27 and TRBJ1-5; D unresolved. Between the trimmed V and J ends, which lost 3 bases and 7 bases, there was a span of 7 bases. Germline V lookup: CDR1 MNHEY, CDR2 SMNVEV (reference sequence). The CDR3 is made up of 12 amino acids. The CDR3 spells CASSFLGQPQHF. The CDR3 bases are TGTGCCAGCAGTTTCCTCGGCCAGCCCCAGCATTTT.

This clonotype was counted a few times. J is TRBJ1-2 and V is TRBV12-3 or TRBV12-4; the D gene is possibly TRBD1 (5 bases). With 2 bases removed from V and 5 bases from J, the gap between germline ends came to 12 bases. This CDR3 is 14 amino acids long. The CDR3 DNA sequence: TGTGCCAGCAGTTTAACCAGGGAATCATATGGCTACACCTTC. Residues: CASSLTRESYGYTF.

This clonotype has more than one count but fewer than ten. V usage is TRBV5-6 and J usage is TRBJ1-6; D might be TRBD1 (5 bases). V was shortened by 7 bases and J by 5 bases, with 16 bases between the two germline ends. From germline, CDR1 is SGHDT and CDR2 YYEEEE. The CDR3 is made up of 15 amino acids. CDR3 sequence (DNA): TGTGCCAGCTTGGCTGGGGGTAACCATAATTCACCCCTCCACTTT. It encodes CASLAGGNHNSPLHF.

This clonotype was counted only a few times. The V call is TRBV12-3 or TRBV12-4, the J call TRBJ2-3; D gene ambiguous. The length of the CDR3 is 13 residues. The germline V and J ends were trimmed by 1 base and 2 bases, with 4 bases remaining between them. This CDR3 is CASSLGTTDTQYF. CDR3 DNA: TGTGCCAGCAGTTTAGGGACCACAGATACGCAGTATTTT.

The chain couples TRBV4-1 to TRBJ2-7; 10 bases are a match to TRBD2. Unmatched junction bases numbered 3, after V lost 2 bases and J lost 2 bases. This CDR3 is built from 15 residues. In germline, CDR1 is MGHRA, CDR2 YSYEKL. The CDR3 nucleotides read TGCGCCAGCAGCCAACCAGCGGGGGGGCCCTACGAGCAGTACTTC. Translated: CASSQPAGGPYEQYF.

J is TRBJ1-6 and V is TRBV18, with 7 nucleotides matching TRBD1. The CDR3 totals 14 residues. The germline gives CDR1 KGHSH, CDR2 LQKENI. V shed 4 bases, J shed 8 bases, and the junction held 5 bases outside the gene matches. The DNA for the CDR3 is TGTGCCAGCTCACGGGACAGCTACGATTCACCCCTCCACTTT. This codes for CASSRDSYDSPLHF.

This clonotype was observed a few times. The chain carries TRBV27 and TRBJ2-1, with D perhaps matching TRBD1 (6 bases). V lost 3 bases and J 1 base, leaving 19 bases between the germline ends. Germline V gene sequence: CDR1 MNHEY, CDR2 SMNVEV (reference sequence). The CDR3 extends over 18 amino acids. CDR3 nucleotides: TGTGCCAGCAGTTTTCTCGGGACACCTGCTCGATCCTACAATGAGCAGTTCTTC. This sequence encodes CASSFLGTPARSYNEQFF.

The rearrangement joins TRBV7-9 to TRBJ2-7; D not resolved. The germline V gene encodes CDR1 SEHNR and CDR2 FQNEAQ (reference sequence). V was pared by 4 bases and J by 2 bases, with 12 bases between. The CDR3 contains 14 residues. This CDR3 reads CASSSVQSAYEQYF. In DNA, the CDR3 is TGTGCCAGCAGCTCGGTTCAATCGGCCTACGAGCAGTACTTC. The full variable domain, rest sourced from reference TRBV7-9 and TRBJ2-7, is DTGVSQNPRHKITKRGQNVTFRCDPISEHNRLYWYRQTLGQGPEFLTYFQNEAQLEKSRLLSDRFSAERPKGSFSTLEIQRTEQGDSAMYLCASSSVQSAYEQYFGPGTRLTVT.

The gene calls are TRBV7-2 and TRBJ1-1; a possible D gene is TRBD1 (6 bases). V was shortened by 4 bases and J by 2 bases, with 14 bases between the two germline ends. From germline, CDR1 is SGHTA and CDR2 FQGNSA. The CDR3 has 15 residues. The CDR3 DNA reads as TGTGCCAGCAGCTGGACGGGGACATTCAACACTGAAGCTTTCTTT. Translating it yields CASSWTGTFNTEAFF.

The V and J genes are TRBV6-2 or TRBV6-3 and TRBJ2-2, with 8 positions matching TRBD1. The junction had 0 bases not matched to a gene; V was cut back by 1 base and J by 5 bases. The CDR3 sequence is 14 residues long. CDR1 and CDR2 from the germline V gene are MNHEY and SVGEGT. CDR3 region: CASSYWTGTGELFF. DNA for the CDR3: TGTGCCAGCAGTTACTGGACAGGGACCGGGGAGCTGTTTTTT.

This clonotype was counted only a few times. For the CDR3, the DNA is TGTGCCAGCAGTCCCGGGACAGGGGCTTGGGATGAAAAACTGTTTTTT. Its protein is CASSPGTGAWDEKLFF. The V gene is TRBV12-3 or TRBV12-4, the J gene TRBJ1-4, with 10 bases aligning to TRBD1. The CDR3 covers 16 residues. V lost 5 bases to trimming and J lost 6 bases; unmatched junction nucleotides: 9.